The 4 T cell receptor beta chains in this list originate from one sample, sequenced in a study of CD8+ T cells in alopecia areata. The treatment: oral pan-JAK inhibitor, 5-10 mg twice daily. Extraction and reverse transcription of RNA yielded cDNA as the sequencing template. The table came from immunoSEQ multiplex PCR; TCRdb's copy has only in-frame clones and leaves some out. The sample yields around 270,000 clones, about 62% seen once. The sequences come from CD4+ T cells sorted from blood, collected at week 24, from a patient treated with tofacitinib. These receptors were obtained from a human donor with alopecia areata.

The genes are TRBV30 and TRBJ2-3; D is unresolved. Germline values: CDR1 GTSNPN, CDR2 SVGIG (reference sequence). This CDR3 is built from 13 residues. V shed 4 bases and J shed 0 bases, with 8 bases lying between them. CDR3 sequence: CAWTTLSTDTQYF. DNA of the CDR3: TGTGCCTGGACTACCCTTAGCACAGATACGCAGTATTTT.

This clone was recorded a few times. The rearrangement uses TRBV5-1 and TRBJ1-6; tentatively, D is TRBD1 (5 bases). CDR1 and CDR2 (germline): SGHRS, YFSETQ. The CDR3 spans 14 residues. The V end was cut by 4 bases, the J end by 5 bases, with 10 bases between. The CDR3 DNA sequence: TGCGCCAGCAGCCCCGGGACGGATAATTCACCCCTCCACTTT. It specifies CASSPGTDNSPLHF. Drawing the rest from reference TRBV5-1 and TRBJ1-6, the complete variable domain is KAGVTQTPRYLIKTRGQQVTLSCSPISGHRSVSWYQQTPGQGLQFLFEYFSETQRNKGNFPGRFSGRQFSNSRSEMNVSTLELGDSALYLCASSPGTDNSPLHFGNGTRLTVT.

Ten or more counts support this clone. The V and J genes are TRBV7-2 and TRBJ2-1, with 7 nucleotides matching TRBD1. The germline V gene encodes CDR1 SGHTA and CDR2 FQGNSA. CDR3 size: 15 residues. V dropped 2 bases and J dropped 0; count of bases not matched to a gene: 1. CDR3 DNA: TGTGCCAGCAGCTTATCAGGGGGCTCCTACAATGAGCAGTTCTTC. It is translated as CASSLSGGSYNEQFF.

This chain uses TRBV7-9 with TRBJ1-5; no clear D gene. There are 13 residues in the CDR3. The germline V and J ends were trimmed by 5 bases and 5 bases, with 10 bases remaining between them. Germline CDR1 is SEHNR and CDR2 is FQNEAQ (reference sequence). CDR3 sequence (DNA): TGTGCCAGCAGCCCGGGCTACGATCAGCCCCAGCATTTT. It translates to CASSPGYDQPQHF.